Listed below are T cell receptor beta chains from one sample, sequenced in a study of cytomegalovirus exposure and HLA in healthy donors. The assay was immunoSEQ multiplex PCR, and TCRdb's table has in-frame clones only and misses some. The table shows fewer than 200,000 clones, with roughly 87% occurring only once. Sequencing input: PBMCs. The source is a girl under three years old in good health and CMV-seronegative. Both conserved end residues are part of each CDR3. The order of the fields is D gene, V gene, J gene, CDR3 protein, CDR3 DNA. The D gene is left open where the match is weak.

D gene: TRBD1; V gene: TRBV10-3; J gene: TRBJ2-7; CDR3 protein: CAISGKGAAYEQYF; CDR3 DNA: TGTGCCATCAGTGGGAAGGGGGCGGCCTACGAGCAGTACTTC
D gene: -; V gene: TRBV4-2; J gene: TRBJ2-5; CDR3 protein: CASSPDSRETQYF; CDR3 DNA: TGTGCCAGCAGCCCGGACTCCAGGGAGACCCAGTACTTC
D gene: TRBD2; V gene: TRBV27; J gene: TRBJ2-1; CDR3 protein: CASSLRYGTSLNEQFF; CDR3 DNA: TGTGCCAGCAGTTTGCGGTACGGGACTAGCCTCAATGAGCAGTTCTTC
D gene: TRBD2; V gene: TRBV28; J gene: TRBJ2-3; CDR3 protein: CASGGASGRASTDTQYF; CDR3 DNA: TGTGCCAGCGGGGGGGCTAGCGGGAGGGCTAGCACAGATACGCAGTATTTT
D gene: -; V gene: TRBV5-1; J gene: TRBJ2-1; CDR3 protein: CASSTYRDNEQFF; CDR3 DNA: TGCGCCAGCAGCACCTACAGGGACAATGAGCAGTTCTTC
D gene: -; V gene: TRBV2; J gene: TRBJ1-2; CDR3 protein: CASSDVGYGYTF; CDR3 DNA: TGTGCCAGCAGTGACGTCGGGTATGGCTACACCTTC
D gene: -; V gene: TRBV7-3; J gene: TRBJ2-1; CDR3 protein: CASSRGGTTGNEQFF; CDR3 DNA: TGTGCCAGCAGCAGGGGCGGGACCACGGGCAATGAGCAGTTCTTC
D gene: TRBD2; V gene: TRBV30; J gene: TRBJ2-1; CDR3 protein: CAWSGAGGPNEQFF; CDR3 DNA: TGTGCCTGGAGTGGGGCGGGGGGGCCCAATGAGCAGTTCTTC
D gene: TRBD2; V gene: TRBV7-2; J gene: TRBJ2-7; CDR3 protein: CASSMVPGLAGVQQYF; CDR3 DNA: TGTGCCAGCAGCATGGTACCGGGACTAGCGGGAGTACAGCAGTACTTC
D gene: -; V gene: TRBV30; J gene: TRBJ1-1; CDR3 protein: CARRLGGTEAFF; CDR3 DNA: TGTGCCCGGAGATTGGGCGGGACTGAAGCTTTCTTT
D gene: TRBD2; V gene: TRBV4-3; J gene: TRBJ2-5; CDR3 protein: CASSQGTSGIETQYF; CDR3 DNA: TGCGCCAGCAGCCAAGGGACTAGCGGGATAGAGACCCAGTACTTC